This TCR beta chain was observed in a study of cytomegalovirus exposure and HLA in healthy donors. 13 Jbeta primers and 60 Vbeta primers were used for the PCR. The repertoire was sequenced with immunoSEQ multiplex PCR; TCRdb's copy has only in-frame clones and lacks some. The sample shows some 150,000 clones, roughly 77% of them seen only once. V was clipped by 5 bases and J by 6 bases; unmatched bases: 6. The CDR3 loop spans 15 amino acids. Germline V gene lookup returns CDR1 SGHTA and CDR2 FQGNSA. The rearrangement uses TRBV7-2 and TRBJ2-2, with TRBD1 identical over 10 bases. The specimen was PBMCs. This TCR derives from a man aged 30 to 39 in good health and CMV-seropositive. The CDR3 nucleotides read TGTGCCAGCAGCCGTCGACAGGGGGCTGCCGGGGAGCTGTTTTTT. The encoded protein is CASSRRQGAAGELFF.